The 31 T cell receptor beta chains in this list originate from one sample, sequenced in a study of cytomegalovirus exposure and HLA in healthy donors. PCR employed 60 Vbeta and 13 Jbeta primers. Here immunoSEQ multiplex PCR was the method, and the copy in TCRdb shows in-frame clones only, minus some. The sample lists 140,000 to 150,000 clones, around 79% occurring once. The sample comprised PBMCs. All receptors come from a middle-aged man in good health and CMV-seropositive.

This chain connects TRBV29-1 to TRBJ2-3, with D possibly TRBD2 on 6 matching bases. The germline CDR1 and CDR2 sequences are SQVTM and ANQGSEA. There are 13 residues in the CDR3. Deletions cut 7 bases from V and 0 bases from J, with 11 bases between. The CDR3 DNA sequence: TGCAGCGCAGCTGGGACTAGCACAGATACGCAGTATTTT. This encodes CSAAGTSTDTQYF.

This chain connects TRBV11-2 to TRBJ1-1; the D gene is possibly TRBD1 (6 bases). Germline CDR1 SGHAT, CDR2 FQNNGV. V lost 4 bases and J lost 6, with 9 bases in between. The CDR3 consists of 12 residues. CDR3 amino acids: CASSSNRAEAFF. The CDR3 DNA reads TGTGCCAGCAGCTCAAACAGGGCTGAAGCTTTCTTT. Variable domain in full (rest from reference TRBV11-2 and TRBJ1-1): EAGVAQSPRYKIIEKRQSVAFWCNPISGHATLYWYQQILGQGPKLLIQFQNNGVVDDSQLPKDRFSAERLKGVDSTLKIQPAKLEDSAVYLCASSSNRAEAFFGQGTRLTVV.

The chain links TRBV9 to TRBJ2-5; 11 nucleotides match TRBD2. The germline CDR1 and CDR2 sequences are SGDLS and YYNGEE. The CDR3 length is 14 residues. The V segment lost 3 bases and the J segment 6 bases; nucleotides outside the gene matches: 4. CDR3 DNA sequence: TGTGCCAGCAGCGGTACTAGCGGGAGTAAGACCCAGTACTTC. Protein sequence: CASSGTSGSKTQYF.

This rearrangement joins TRBV19 to TRBJ1-2; 9 bases fit TRBD1. The J segment lost 3 bases and the V segment lost 7 bases, leaving 15 bases of the junction unmatched. The CDR3 is 17 residues long. Germline V gives CDR1 LNHDA, CDR2 SQIVND (reference sequence). CDR3: CASTNLATGGRDYGYTF. The CDR3 DNA reads TGTGCCAGTACTAACCTCGCAACAGGGGGCAGGGACTATGGCTACACCTTC.

V gene TRBV6-1 combines with J gene TRBJ2-7; 8 bases fit TRBD1. The CDR3 is 12 residues long. V shed 6 bases and J 2 bases; nucleotides not matched to a gene: 0. The germline CDR1 and CDR2 sequences are MNHNS and SASEGT. CDR3 residues: CASRDRAYEQYF. In DNA, the CDR3 is TGTGCCAGCAGGGACAGGGCCTACGAGCAGTACTTC.

The V and J genes are TRBV5-1 and TRBJ2-7; TRBD2 matches 8 bases. After removal of 2 bases from V and 3 bases from J, the junction contained 4 bases not matched to a gene. The CDR3 has 14 amino acids. Germline V gene lookup returns CDR1 SGHRS and CDR2 YFSETQ. CDR3 sequence: CASSFSAGVYEQYF. The CDR3 coding sequence is TGCGCCAGCAGCTTTTCAGCGGGGGTCTACGAGCAGTACTTC.

This chain uses TRBV28 with TRBJ1-4; D is possibly TRBD1 (6 bases). There are 15 residues in the CDR3. V was shortened by 6 bases and J by 1 base, with 12 bases between the two germline ends. Germline CDR1 is MDHEN and CDR2 is SYDVKM. CDR3 coding DNA: TGTGCCAGCAGCACCCCGGACAGAACTAATGAAAAACTGTTTTTT. Its protein is CASSTPDRTNEKLFF.

DNA for the CDR3: TGTGCCAGCAGGGACACTTCCTACGAGCAGTACTTC. It specifies CASRDTSYEQYF. The J gene is TRBJ2-7, the V gene TRBV28, with a tentative D call TRBD1 (5 bases). CDR3 length equals 12 residues. From germline, CDR1 is MDHEN and CDR2 SYDVKM. With 6 bases removed from V and 1 base from J, the gap between germline ends came to 7 bases.

With respect to this clone: Other DNA sequences in the sample encode the same CDR3. This chain connects TRBV30 to TRBJ2-2; 8 bases agree with TRBD1. The CDR3 has 14 residues. The ends lost 3 bases at V and 0 bases at J; junction bases unmatched: 0. The germline V gene has CDR1 GTSNPN and CDR2 SVGIG (reference sequence). The CDR3, as DNA: TGTGCCTGGAGACAGGGGGCGAACACCGGGGAGCTGTTTTTT. It is translated as CAWRQGANTGELFF.

The rearrangement uses TRBV19 and TRBJ1-1; no reliable D call. CDR3 length equals 15 residues. The V gene lost 3 bases and the J gene lost 1 base, with 12 bases spanning the gap. CDR1 is LNHDA, CDR2 SQIVND, per germline (reference sequence). CDR3 protein: CASSIRGVWNTEAFF. For the CDR3, the DNA is TGTGCCAGTAGTATCCGAGGTGTATGGAACACTGAAGCTTTCTTT.

The chain has TRBV7-9 and TRBJ1-1; D is undetermined. V shed 2 bases and J shed 2 bases, with 6 bases lying between them. CDR3 size: 13 residues. Germline lookup yields CDR1 SEHNR and CDR2 FQNEAQ (reference sequence). The DNA for the CDR3 is TGTGCCAGCAGCTTATATACAAACACTGAAGCTTTCTTT. It yields the protein CASSLYTNTEAFF. Combining the CDR3 with reference TRBV7-9 and TRBJ1-1 gives the whole variable domain DTGVSQNPRHKITKRGQNVTFRCDPISEHNRLYWYRQTLGQGPEFLTYFQNEAQLEKSRLLSDRFSAERPKGSFSTLEIQRTEQGDSAMYLCASSLYTNTEAFFGQGTRLTVV.

The V call is TRBV7-8, the J call TRBJ2-3, with D perhaps matching TRBD2 (6 bases). CDR1 and CDR2 from the germline V gene are SGHVS and FQNEAQ. The length of the CDR3 is 14 residues. The V end lost 4 bases, the J end lost 6 bases, and 14 bases lay between the germline ends. The CDR3 loop is CASSYDAGTDTQYF. CDR3 bases: TGTGCCAGCAGCTACGACGCGGGGACGGATACGCAGTATTTT.

The chain recombines TRBV5-1 with TRBJ2-1; 11 bases fit TRBD2. Trimming removed 3 bases from V and 9 bases from J; junction bases left unmatched: 14. CDR1 and CDR2 (germline): SGHRS, YFSETQ. The CDR3 totals 17 residues. The CDR3: CASSSGGIAGGIGEQFF. DNA of the CDR3: TGCGCCAGCAGCTCCGGGGGAATAGCGGGAGGGATCGGTGAGCAGTTCTTC.

The chain carries TRBV19 and TRBJ1-1; 7 bases match TRBD1. This CDR3 has 15 residues. The germline CDR1 and CDR2 sequences are LNHDA and SQIVND (reference sequence). V shed 5 bases and J 1 base; nucleotides not matched to a gene: 7. This chain's CDR3 is CASSLPGQRNTEAFF. The CDR3 bases are TGTGCCAGTAGTCTCCCGGGACAGCGGAACACTGAAGCTTTCTTT.

The V and J genes are TRBV7-9 and TRBJ1-1, with D maybe TRBD1 (6 bases). Germline values: CDR1 SEHNR, CDR2 FQNEAQ (reference sequence). V was cut by 0 bases and J by 11 bases, with 16 bases left in between. The CDR3 is made up of 14 amino acids. CDR3: CASSLAGGAEAAFF. DNA of the CDR3: TGTGCCAGCAGCTTAGCGGGGGGGGCGGAGGCTGCTTTCTTT.

V and J are TRBV1 and TRBJ2-3; the D call in the table, TRBD2, was not verified against the DNA. TRBV1 is a listed pseudogene. The CDR3 spans 16 residues. The CDR3 spells CTSSGGLAGGPDTQYF. The DNA of the CDR3 is TGCACCAGCAGCGGCGGACTAGCGGGAGGCCCAGATACGCAGTATTTT.

This clone came up a few times. V is TRBV5-8 and J is TRBJ2-1, with a possible D match to TRBD1 (6 bases). The V and J ends lost 4 bases and 10 bases respectively, with 21 bases between them. This CDR3 comprises 15 residues. In germline, CDR1 is SGHTS, CDR2 YDEGEE. CDR3 loop: CASSRRTVADSEQFF. CDR3 nucleotides: TGTGCCAGCAGCCGTCGGACAGTAGCCGACTCCGAGCAGTTCTTC.

This chain joins TRBV7-7 and TRBJ2-3; TRBD2 aligns across 13 bases. The V and J ends lost 5 bases and 2 bases, in that order; junction bases with no gene match: 7. CDR1 and CDR2 from the germline V gene are SSHAT and FNYEAQ (reference sequence). CDR3 size: 17 residues. CDR3 in amino acids: CASSPRTSGRFTDTQYF. CDR3 DNA sequence: TGTGCCAGCAGCCCTCGGACTAGCGGGAGATTCACAGATACGCAGTATTTT. The whole variable domain, remainder taken from reference TRBV7-7 and TRBJ2-3, is GAGVSQSPRYKVTKRGQDVTLRCDPISSHATLYWYQQALGQGPEFLTYFNYEAQPDKSGLPSDRFSAERPEGSISTLTIQRTEQRDSAMYRCASSPRTSGRFTDTQYFGPGTRLTVL.

The V call is TRBV6-1, the J call TRBJ1-1; tentatively, D is TRBD1 (6 bases). The ends were cut back, 0 bases at V and 0 bases at J, with 11 bases in the middle. CDR1 is MNHNS, CDR2 SASEGT, per germline. This CDR3 spans 16 amino acids. CDR3 amino acids: CASSEAQGLMNTEAFF. The DNA for the CDR3 is TGTGCCAGCAGTGAAGCTCAGGGGCTCATGAACACTGAAGCTTTCTTT.

The chain carries TRBV7-2 and TRBJ2-5, with 8 bases that match TRBD2. The CDR3 covers 12 residues. V shed 2 bases and J 9 bases; nucleotides not matched to a gene: 2. Germline assignment: CDR1 SGHTA and CDR2 FQGNSA. The DNA for the CDR3 is TGTGCCAGCAGCTTAACCGGGAGGGCCCAGTACTTC. Translated: CASSLTGRAQYF.

This clone was seen a single time. V is TRBV2 and J is TRBJ2-1; tentatively, D is TRBD1 (5 bases). Between the trimmed V and J ends, which lost 3 bases and 5 bases, there was a span of 11 bases. This CDR3 is built from 14 residues. Germline CDR1 is SNHLY and CDR2 is FYNNEI. The CDR3 protein is CASSEQGAHNEQFF. The CDR3 region has the DNA TGTGCCAGCAGTGAGCAAGGGGCCCACAATGAGCAGTTCTTC.

CDR3 coding DNA: TGCGCCAGCAGCGAGAGGACAGATACGCAGTATTTT. Amino acids: CASSERTDTQYF. The rearrangement joins TRBV5-1 to TRBJ2-3; D call uncertain. The V end was cut by 4 bases, the J end by 3 bases, with 6 bases between. The CDR3 loop spans 12 amino acids. Germline CDR1 SGHRS, CDR2 YFSETQ.

V is TRBV11-2 and J is TRBJ2-7; possibly TRBD2 for D (6 bases). V lost 5 bases and J lost 5, with 16 bases in between. This CDR3 contains 14 residues. Germline V gene sequence: CDR1 SGHAT, CDR2 FQNNGV. CDR3 sequence: CASSISGGLNEQYF. The CDR3 bases are TGTGCCAGCAGCATTAGCGGAGGGCTCAACGAGCAGTACTTC.

This clone was seen a few times. This sequence joins TRBV10-3 and TRBJ1-1; the match to TRBD1 covers 9 bases. Germline V gene lookup returns CDR1 ENHRY and CDR2 SYGVKD. CDR3 size: 13 residues. Trimming removed 10 bases from V and 2 bases from J; junction bases left unmatched: 5. Here the CDR3 DNA reads TGTGCCAACCGGGACAGGGTAAACACTGAAGCTTTCTTT. Its translation is CANRDRVNTEAFF.

The J gene is TRBJ2-7, the V gene TRBV7-9, with TRBD1 identical over 10 bases. The CDR3 length is 15 residues. V was pared by 7 bases and J by 4 bases, with 10 bases of the junction left unmatched. Germline CDR1 reads SEHNR; CDR2 reads FQNEAQ (reference sequence). The CDR3 DNA is TGTGCCAGCAATGCCCCGGACAGGGGGGAGTACGAGCAGTACTTC. It specifies CASNAPDRGEYEQYF.

The CDR3 DNA reads as TGTGCCAGCAGTTTTAAGGGCAATAGACAGCTTCCCTCCTATGGCTACACCTTC. It translates to CASSFKGNRQLPSYGYTF. The chain carries TRBV28 and TRBJ1-2; tentatively, D is TRBD1 (5 bases). Germline assignment: CDR1 MDHEN and CDR2 SYDVKM. The CDR3 contains 18 residues. V was cut by 3 bases and J by 4 bases, with 24 bases left in between.

The chain employs TRBV19 and TRBJ2-7; possible D gene TRBD1, 6 bases. Trimming took off 5 bases at V and 2 bases at J, with 10 bases between the two ends. The germline gives CDR1 LNHDA, CDR2 SQIVND (reference sequence). This CDR3 contains 13 residues. CDR3 region: CASSLTGTYEQYF. The CDR3 DNA reads as TGTGCCAGTAGTTTGACAGGAACCTACGAGCAGTACTTC.

The V gene is TRBV7-9, the J gene TRBJ1-1, with TRBD1 as a possible D gene (5 bases). The CDR3 has 14 residues. The V gene lost 0 bases and the J gene lost 7 bases, with 12 bases spanning the gap. Per germline, CDR1 SEHNR and CDR2 FQNEAQ (reference sequence). The DNA for the CDR3 is TGTGCCAGCAGCTTAGCAGGTTGGCAGGGTGAAGCTTTCTTT. Its translation: CASSLAGWQGEAFF.

The chain links TRBV6-5 to TRBJ1-3; a possible D gene is TRBD1 (6 bases). Trimming removed 5 bases at V and 6 bases at J, with 17 bases between. This CDR3 contains 15 residues. Per germline, CDR1 MNHEY and CDR2 SVGAGI. CDR3: CASSIQGYLPNTIYF. In nucleotides, the CDR3 is TGTGCCAGCAGTATACAGGGATATCTCCCAAACACCATATATTTT.

The chain recombines TRBV30 with TRBJ1-5; no clear D. V was shortened by 1 base and J by 6 bases, with 13 bases between the two germline ends. Looked up from germline, CDR1 is GTSNPN and CDR2 is SVGIG (reference sequence). The CDR3 is 14 residues long. The CDR3, as DNA: TGTGCCTGGAGTGGTAGGGCCGGGAGTCAGCCCCAGCATTTT. Protein: CAWSGRAGSQPQHF.

The chain recombines TRBV30 with TRBJ1-5, with D perhaps TRBD1 (6 bases). Germline lookup yields CDR1 GTSNPN and CDR2 SVGIG (reference sequence). The CDR3 is made up of 16 amino acids. Trimming cost V 4 bases and J 1 base, with 17 bases left between them. The CDR3 DNA follows: TGTGCCTGGAAACAGGGTGATGGGCCCAGCAATCAGCCCCAGCATTTT. Protein sequence: CAWKQGDGPSNQPQHF. Combining the CDR3 with reference TRBV30 and TRBJ1-5 gives the whole variable domain SQTIHQWPATLVQPVGSPLSLECTVEGTSNPNLYWYRQAAGRGLQLLFYSVGIGQISSEVPQNLSASRPQDRQFILSSKKLLLSDSGFYLCAWKQGDGPSNQPQHFGDGTRLSIL.